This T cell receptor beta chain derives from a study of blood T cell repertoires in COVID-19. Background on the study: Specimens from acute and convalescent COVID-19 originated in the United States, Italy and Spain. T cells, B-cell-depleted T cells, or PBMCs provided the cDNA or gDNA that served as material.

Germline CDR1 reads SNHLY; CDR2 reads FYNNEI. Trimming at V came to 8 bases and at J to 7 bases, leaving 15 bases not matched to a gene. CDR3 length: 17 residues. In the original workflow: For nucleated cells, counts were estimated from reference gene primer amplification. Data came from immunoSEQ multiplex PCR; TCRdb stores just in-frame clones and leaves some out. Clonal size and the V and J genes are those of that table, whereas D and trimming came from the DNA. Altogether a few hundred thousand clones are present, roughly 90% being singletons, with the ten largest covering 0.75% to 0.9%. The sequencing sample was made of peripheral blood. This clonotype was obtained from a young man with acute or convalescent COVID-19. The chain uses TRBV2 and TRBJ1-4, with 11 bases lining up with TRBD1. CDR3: CASLGDRGASPGEKLFF. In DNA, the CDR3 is TGTGCCAGCCTAGGGGACAGGGGGGCCTCACCGGGTGAAAAACTGTTTTTT.